A single sample is the source of the 21 T cell receptor beta chains below, sequenced in a study of shared clonotypes between healthy human individuals. Some clones are missing from TCRdb's copy, which holds only in-frame ones; the method was immunoSEQ multiplex PCR. The data contain about 1 million clones, about 75% of them singletons. The sample was memory CD4+ T cells sorted from blood. Stated subset: CD45RA-negative fraction. Receptors were obtained from a man between 18 and 35 years old in good health.

The V gene is TRBV7-9, the J gene TRBJ1-1, with 7 bases aligning to TRBD1. Germline CDR1 SEHNR, CDR2 FQNEAQ (reference sequence). V dropped 7 bases and J dropped 10; count of bases not matched to a gene: 12. The CDR3 spans 13 residues. The CDR3 DNA reads TGTGCCAGCACCTCGGGGCCAGGGGGGGCAGCTTTCTTT. It yields the protein CASTSGPGGAAFF.

V is TRBV19 and J is TRBJ2-6; no clear D. CDR1 and CDR2 (germline): LNHDA, SQIVND (reference sequence). V dropped 0 bases and J dropped 2 bases, with 11 bases sitting between them. The CDR3 covers 17 residues. CDR3 amino acids: CASSIDRLGTGANVLTF. CDR3 coding DNA: TGTGCCAGTAGTATAGATCGATTAGGTACTGGGGCCAACGTCCTGACTTTC.

This chain links TRBV6-6 with TRBJ1-3, with D uncertain. Trimming shortened V by 0 bases and J by 3 bases, and 12 bases separated the two germline ends. The CDR3 consists of 16 residues. Germline loops: CDR1 MNHNY, CDR2 SVGAGI (reference sequence). CDR3 amino acids: CASSYSRDVGGNTIYF. The CDR3 bases are TGTGCCAGCAGTTACTCAAGGGATGTTGGTGGAAACACCATATATTTT.

The rearrangement joins TRBV2 to TRBJ1-5, with D perhaps matching TRBD1 (6 bases). Germline assignment: CDR1 SNHLY and CDR2 FYNNEI. V lost 2 bases to trimming and J lost 7 bases, with 12 bases between them. The CDR3 runs to 14 residues. The CDR3 spells CASSERGAGQPQHF. In DNA form, the CDR3 reads TGTGCCAGCAGTGAAAGGGGGGCGGGACAGCCCCAGCATTTT.

This chain connects TRBV30 to TRBJ2-3; TRBD2 agrees at 8 bases. The germline gives CDR1 GTSNPN, CDR2 SVGIG (reference sequence). The CDR3 is made up of 11 amino acids. With V trimmed by 4 bases and J by 9 bases, 3 bases remained unmatched. CDR3 DNA: TGTGCCTGGACAACTAGCGGCACGCAGTATTTT. Amino acids: CAWTTSGTQYF.

The V and J genes are TRBV28 and TRBJ2-7; 9 nucleotides match TRBD1. The ends lost 8 bases at V and 3 bases at J; junction bases unmatched: 5. The CDR3 length is 13 residues. Germline CDR1 and CDR2: MDHEN and SYDVKM. This chain's CDR3 is CASFRDRVYEQYF. Written as DNA, the CDR3 is TGTGCCAGCTTCCGGGACAGGGTCTACGAGCAGTACTTC.

V is TRBV6-6 and J is TRBJ1-1; D unresolved. The CDR3 is 14 amino acids. The V end lost 3 bases, the J end lost 3 bases, and 11 bases lay between the germline ends. The germline V gene encodes CDR1 MNHNY and CDR2 SVGAGI (reference sequence). The DNA for the CDR3 is TGTGCCAGCAGTTATACCCCGGGCTACACTGAAGCTTTCTTT. Translated: CASSYTPGYTEAFF.

This rearrangement joins TRBV6-4 to TRBJ1-2; 12 bases agree with TRBD1. The CDR3 runs to 15 residues. Germline loops: CDR1 MRHNA, CDR2 SNTAGT. J was trimmed by 7 bases and V by 6 bases; bases with no gene match: 9. CDR3 nucleotides: TGTGCCAGCAGCGCCGGGACAGGGGGCGCAGTTGGCTACACCTTC. Amino acid sequence: CASSAGTGGAVGYTF.

This clone showed up just once. The chain uses TRBV5-4 and TRBJ1-1, with 9 bases that match TRBD1. This CDR3 is 17 amino acids long. Germline trimming cut 4 bases from V and 4 bases from J; bases unmatched to any gene: 14. Germline CDR1 reads SGHNT; CDR2 reads YYREEE (reference sequence). The CDR3 DNA reads TGTGCCAGCAGCCTTCTGGGACAGGGAAAATCACGCACTGAAGCTTTCTTT. Translating it yields CASSLLGQGKSRTEAFF.

This chain connects TRBV28 to TRBJ1-1; tentatively, D is TRBD1 (5 bases). Germline assignment: CDR1 MDHEN and CDR2 SYDVKM. With 7 bases removed from V and 7 bases from J, the gap between germline ends came to 19 bases. The length of the CDR3 is 14 residues. The CDR3 DNA is TGTGCCAGCAAGAGCGGGGGAACAGGTTTTGAAGCTTTCTTT. Translating gives CASKSGGTGFEAFF.

The chain carries TRBV5-4 and TRBJ1-2; D not certain. The CDR3 is 14 residues long. The germline V and J ends were trimmed by 2 bases and 0 bases, with 8 bases remaining between them. Germline CDR1 and CDR2: SGHNT and YYREEE (reference sequence). The CDR3: CASSLTPANYGYTF. CDR3 bases: TGTGCCAGCAGCTTAACCCCTGCTAACTATGGCTACACCTTC.

V gene TRBV2 combines with J gene TRBJ2-1; 8 nucleotides line up with TRBD2. V lost 4 bases to trimming and J lost 7 bases; unmatched junction nucleotides: 12. Germline V gives CDR1 SNHLY, CDR2 FYNNEI. The CDR3 spans 16 residues. CDR3 DNA sequence: TGTGCCAGCAGTGCCCGAGGGAGCGGGGGTGGAAATGAGCAGTTCTTC. It codes for CASSARGSGGGNEQFF.

This chain uses TRBV4-1 with TRBJ2-1; 12 bases are a match to TRBD2. The germline gives CDR1 MGHRA, CDR2 YSYEKL. The V segment lost 4 bases and the J segment 4 bases; nucleotides outside the gene matches: 8. The CDR3 is 17 amino acids. CDR3: CASSLTLAGGGYNEQFF. The DNA of the CDR3 is TGCGCCAGCAGCCTCACCCTAGCGGGGGGGGGTTACAATGAGCAGTTCTTC.

This clone has only one observation. The CDR3 coding sequence is TGTGCCAGCAGAAACGGACAGACTAGCACAGATACGCAGTATTTT. Translation gives CASRNGQTSTDTQYF. The V call is TRBV6-5, the J call TRBJ2-3, with a possible D match to TRBD1 (6 bases). V lost 6 bases, J lost 0 bases, and 13 bases lay in between. The CDR3 contains 15 residues. Germline assignment: CDR1 MNHEY and CDR2 SVGAGI.

The V gene is TRBV30, the J gene TRBJ2-7; the match to TRBD1 covers 7 bases. This CDR3 contains 13 residues. Unmatched junction bases numbered 3, after V lost 3 bases and J lost 1 base. Germline lookup yields CDR1 GTSNPN and CDR2 SVGIG (reference sequence). CDR3 bases: TGTGCCTGGAGGGGGGACAGTTCCTACGAGCAGTACTTC. The encoded protein is CAWRGDSSYEQYF.

The chain combines TRBV6-1 with TRBJ1-3; no firm D call. Trimming left V 10 bases short and J 5 bases short, with 15 bases between. Germline lookup yields CDR1 MNHNS and CDR2 SASEGT. This CDR3 has 13 amino acids. The CDR3 nucleotides read TGTGCCACCGGACCCCTAAAGCGAAACACCATATATTTT. Its protein is CATGPLKRNTIYF.

This clone occurred a few times. The genes are TRBV5-5 and TRBJ2-5; 7 bases fit TRBD1. Germline CDR1 SGHKS, CDR2 YYEKEE (reference sequence). V shed 0 bases, J shed 2 bases, and the junction held 7 bases outside the gene matches. The CDR3 extends over 16 amino acids. As DNA, the CDR3 is TGTGCCAGCAGCTTGGAGACGACAGGGATACAAGAGACCCAGTACTTC. As protein: CASSLETTGIQETQYF.

In regard to this clone: A read error may produce the germline difference seen at one junction end. The rearrangement links TRBV7-2 to TRBJ1-1, with 7 bases identical to TRBD1. The length of the CDR3 is 15 residues. Germline CDR1 and CDR2: SGHTA and FQGNSA. As DNA, the CDR3 is TGTGCCAGCAGCTTCTCACTGACAGGGAACGCTGAAGCTTTCTTT. Its translation is CASSFSLTGNAEAFF.

On this clone: Other DNA variants within this sample encode the same CDR3. The genes are TRBV27 and TRBJ2-7, with 9 bases identical to TRBD1. The germline V gene encodes CDR1 MNHEY and CDR2 SMNVEV (reference sequence). V was clipped by 2 bases and J by 2 bases; unmatched bases: 1. The CDR3 contains 14 residues. The chain's CDR3 is CASSLGQGTYEQYF. In DNA form, the CDR3 reads TGTGCCAGCAGTTTAGGACAGGGGACCTACGAGCAGTACTTC.

The CDR3 sequence is CASSPGPLPPLEQFF. CDR3 DNA: TGTGCCAGCAGTCCGGGACCCCTCCCCCCGCTTGAGCAGTTCTTC. This chain connects TRBV11-2 to TRBJ2-1, with D possibly called TRBD1 or TRBD2 (5 bases each). Germline V gene lookup returns CDR1 SGHAT and CDR2 FQNNGV. The CDR3 runs 15 residues. V was cut by 6 bases and J by 9 bases, with 21 bases left in between.

The chain carries TRBV19 and TRBJ1-4; TRBD1 matches at 11 bases. The CDR3 sequence is 17 residues long. The ends lost 4 bases at V and 7 bases at J; junction bases unmatched: 11. The germline V gene has CDR1 LNHDA and CDR2 SQIVND (reference sequence). CDR3 nucleotides: TGTGCCAGTAGTAGCGGGACAGGGGGAAGAGTAACTGAAAAACTGTTTTTT. It codes for CASSSGTGGRVTEKLFF.